Sequencing of this TCR beta chain was carried out in a study of T cell repertoires in cytomegalovirus infection. Whole-study context: Both recently identified HLA-C-restricted and well-studied HLA-B-restricted CMV epitopes were used in the study. The public TCR beta signatures pointed to both CMV infection and matching HLA type.

Study-wide results and caveats: Individuals carrying CMV plus the relevant HLA were identified by cumulative frequency of public TCR beta families. Within the response measured ex vivo, HLA-C-restricted CMV-specific TCR beta clonotypes were dominant.

The CDR3 contains 16 residues. The V gene lost 2 bases and the J gene lost 7 bases, with 20 bases spanning the gap. This clonotype showed up many times. Antigen: not known. TCRdb processed the reads anew with MiXCR; each CDR3 protein has one entry. The data contain approximately 270,000 distinct CDR3 sequences, 20% to 25% of them singletons. This clonotype originated in a human donor in good health (CMV status not recorded). Some clones in this sample may be carry-over from other donors' samples. The V and J genes are TRBV12-3 or TRBV12-4 and TRBJ1-2; D might be TRBD1 (5 bases). Sequencing was performed on cultured PBMCs, taken from culture after CMV antigen stimulation. The CDR3 DNA sequence: TGTGCCAGCAGTTTAAGGGGCGGAGAGATCTCCTTTGGCTACACCTTC. This sequence encodes CASSLRGGEISFGYTF.